This TCR beta chain was captured in a study of human T cells and chemical hapten exposure. Study summary: Chiefly women, the patients showed alopecia areata, totalis or universalis.

As for time point: pre-sensitization, week 0. Treatment here: therapeutic diphenylcyclopropenone sensitization with weekly scalp DPC. TCRdb recomputed calls from the RACE reads with MiXCR, one row per CDR3 protein. The repertoire holds under 400,000 distinct CDR3 sequences, with 4.5% to 5.5% as singletons. This clonotype was counted at least ten times. The CDR3 is made up of 17 amino acids. With V trimmed by 0 bases and J by 4 bases, 11 bases remained unmatched. Material: whole blood, obtained in connection with sensitization to the hapten diphenylcyclopropenone (DPC). This TCR derives from a woman aged 45-60 years with alopecia areata. Some clones in this sample may be carry-over from other donors' samples. The chain carries TRBV6-7 and TRBJ2-5; TRBD1 matches at 7 bases. TRBV6-7 is treated as an ORF (open reading frame) with a function not yet certain. This CDR3 reads CASSYSNADRPLETQYF. CDR3 nucleotide sequence: TGTGCCAGCAGTTACTCGAACGCGGACAGGCCCTTAGAGACCCAGTACTTC.